Following are 18 T cell receptor beta chains from one sample sequenced in a study of T cell responses to AZD1222 COVID-19 vaccine. Here immunoSEQ multiplex PCR was the method, and the copy in TCRdb shows in-frame clones only, minus some. The data contain about 140,000 clones, around 89% of them singletons. Sequences were derived from peripheral blood, sampled on day 0 of AZD1222 vaccination. The origin of the receptors is an adult in good health.

The J gene is TRBJ2-7, the V gene TRBV6-2 or TRBV6-3; a weak D match, TRBD1 (6 bases). Germline lookup yields CDR1 MNHEY and CDR2 SVGEGT. The CDR3 has 15 residues. The V gene lost 2 bases and the J gene lost 7 bases, with 18 bases spanning the gap. CDR3 in amino acids: CASSYGRQGPREQYF. The CDR3 DNA reads TGTGCCAGCAGTTACGGTAGGCAGGGGCCGAGGGAGCAGTACTTC.

The V and J genes are TRBV27 and TRBJ2-3, with D possibly being TRBD1 or TRBD2 (5 bases each). Germline CDR1 is MNHEY and CDR2 is SMNVEV (reference sequence). The CDR3 covers 12 residues. Trimming removed 6 bases from V and 5 bases from J, with 9 bases in between. The CDR3 reads CASSFGGDTQYF. The CDR3 DNA reads TGTGCCAGCAGCTTTGGGGGAGATACGCAGTATTTT.

The chain couples TRBV4-2 to TRBJ2-3; D tentatively fits TRBD1 or TRBD2 (5 bases each). The germline gives CDR1 LGHNA, CDR2 YNFKEQ. CDR3 size: 15 residues. The V end was cut by 3 bases, the J end by 5 bases, with 15 bases between. CDR3 nucleotide sequence: TGTGCCAGCAGCCAGGGGGTCCTAGGAAAAGATACGCAGTATTTT. It translates to CASSQGVLGKDTQYF.

The gene calls are TRBV9 and TRBJ1-4; TRBD1 might be the D (5 bases). CDR3 size: 15 residues. CDR1 and CDR2 from the germline V gene are SGDLS and YYNGEE. V dropped 0 bases and J dropped 5 bases, with 11 bases sitting between them. CDR3 sequence reads: CASSVGGGDNEKLFF. CDR3 DNA sequence: TGTGCCAGCAGCGTAGGCGGTGGGGACAATGAAAAACTGTTTTTT.

The V and J genes are TRBV7-3 and TRBJ2-1; 8 bases map to TRBD2. Germline V gene data show CDR1 as SGHTA and CDR2 as FQGTGA. CDR3 size: 17 residues. The J segment lost 3 bases and the V segment lost 6 bases, leaving 13 bases of the junction unmatched. The CDR3 sequence is CASSDRDGGAVYNEQFF. The CDR3 coding sequence is TGTGCCAGCAGTGATCGTGACGGGGGGGCAGTCTACAATGAGCAGTTCTTC.

The rearrangement joins TRBV29-1 to TRBJ2-1, with 10 bases aligning to TRBD1. Per germline, CDR1 SQVTM and CDR2 ANQGSEA. The CDR3 contains 14 residues. J gave up 7 bases and V 0 bases, and 3 bases lay outside the gene matches. CDR3 sequence (DNA): TGCAGCGTTGAAGATCGACAGGGGGCGAATGAGCAGTTCTTC. Translated, it gives CSVEDRQGANEQFF.

This chain links TRBV3-1 (or the pseudogene TRBV3-2) with TRBJ2-7; 15 positions match TRBD2. The V gene's germline CDR1 is LGHDT and CDR2 YNNKEL (reference sequence). The J segment lost 0 bases and the V segment lost 4 bases, leaving 1 base of the junction unmatched. This CDR3 has 16 residues. Here the CDR3 reads CASSPGLAGGSYEQYF. The CDR3 DNA is TGTGCCAGCAGCCCGGGACTAGCGGGGGGCTCCTACGAGCAGTACTTC.

This clone was counted only a few times. The chain has TRBV5-1 and TRBJ2-3; D is ambiguous. This CDR3 has 17 residues. V lost 3 bases to trimming and J lost 3 bases, with 20 bases between them. CDR1 and CDR2 (germline): SGHRS, YFSETQ. CDR3 sequence reads: CASSYYPGPKRTDTQYF. CDR3 DNA: TGCGCCAGCAGCTACTATCCGGGCCCCAAACGGACAGATACGCAGTATTTT.

The chain combines TRBV6-4 with TRBJ2-1, with 7 nucleotides matching TRBD2. V shed 5 bases and J 3 bases; nucleotides not matched to a gene: 7. This CDR3 has 15 residues. Germline CDR1 MRHNA, CDR2 SNTAGT. This CDR3 is CASSLAAHGYNEQFF. The CDR3, as DNA: TGTGCCAGCAGTCTAGCGGCACACGGCTACAATGAGCAGTTCTTC.

V is TRBV15 and J is TRBJ2-5, with D tentatively TRBD1 or TRBD2 (5 bases each). V lost 3 bases and J lost 5, with 16 bases in between. CDR3 size: 15 residues. CDR1 LNHNV and CDR2 YYDKDF come from the germline V gene (reference sequence). The CDR3 loop is CATSRGTSFDETQYF. DNA of the CDR3: TGTGCCACCAGCAGGGGGACGAGTTTCGACGAGACCCAGTACTTC.

V and J are TRBV7-9 and TRBJ1-1; 11 nucleotides agree with TRBD1. CDR1 and CDR2 from the germline V gene are SEHNR and FQNEAQ (reference sequence). The V segment lost 5 bases and the J segment 7 bases; nucleotides outside the gene matches: 6. The CDR3 totals 14 residues. This chain's CDR3 is CASSLGGTGGEAFF. In DNA form, the CDR3 reads TGTGCCAGCAGCCTCGGAGGGACAGGGGGTGAAGCTTTCTTT. Looking up the rest from reference TRBV7-9 and TRBJ1-1 gives the full variable domain: DTGVSQNPRHKITKRGQNVTFRCDPISEHNRLYWYRQTLGQGPEFLTYFQNEAQLEKSRLLSDRFSAERPKGSFSTLEIQRTEQGDSAMYLCASSLGGTGGEAFFGQGTRLTVV.

The CDR3 protein is CASMRASGHEQYF. CDR3 DNA: TGTGCCAGCATGCGGGCTAGCGGGCACGAGCAGTACTTC. The chain employs TRBV6-5 and TRBJ2-7, with 8 bases that match TRBD2. The germline V gene has CDR1 MNHEY and CDR2 SVGAGI. The CDR3 contains 13 residues. V trimming: 7 bases; J trimming: 5 bases; junction bases outside the gene matches: 7.

The J gene is TRBJ2-1, the V gene TRBV4-3; 9 nucleotides align to TRBD2. This CDR3 has 16 residues. The ends lost 4 bases at V and 1 base at J; junction bases unmatched: 5. CDR1 is LGHNA and CDR2 is YSLEER in the germline V gene. The CDR3 is CASSRTSGPSYNEQFF. The CDR3 DNA is TGCGCCAGCAGCCGAACTAGCGGGCCTTCCTACAATGAGCAGTTCTTC.

The chain recombines TRBV7-2 with TRBJ1-3; perhaps TRBD1 as D (5 bases). Between the trimmed V and J ends, which lost 5 bases and 2 bases, there was a span of 13 bases. This CDR3 spans 15 amino acids. Germline V lookup: CDR1 SGHTA, CDR2 FQGNSA. CDR3: CASSLQGRTGNTIYF. The CDR3 DNA sequence: TGTGCCAGCAGCCTGCAGGGAAGAACTGGAAACACCATATATTTT.

The genes are TRBV5-4 and TRBJ1-2, with D tentatively TRBD1 (6 bases). With 4 bases removed from V and 2 bases from J, the gap between germline ends came to 12 bases. Germline V CDR1 and CDR2: SGHNT, YYREEE (reference sequence). The CDR3 has 14 residues. CDR3: CASSPDRTNYGYTF. The CDR3 coding sequence is TGTGCCAGCAGCCCCGACAGGACAAACTATGGCTACACCTTC.

V is TRBV19 and J is TRBJ2-1, with 10 positions matching TRBD2. Trimming removed 2 bases from V and 3 bases from J; junction bases left unmatched: 7. Looked up from germline, CDR1 is LNHDA and CDR2 is SQIVND (reference sequence). The CDR3 contains 17 residues. The CDR3 sequence: CASSIIPAGGGYNEQFF. The DNA for the CDR3 is TGTGCCAGTAGTATAATTCCAGCGGGAGGGGGCTACAATGAGCAGTTCTTC.

The V gene is TRBV28, the J gene TRBJ2-1; unclear D gene. The CDR3 runs 13 residues. The germline V and J ends were trimmed by 7 bases and 4 bases, with 11 bases remaining between them. Germline assignment: CDR1 MDHEN and CDR2 SYDVKM. The chain's CDR3 is CASNTLFYNEQFF. CDR3 DNA sequence: TGTGCCAGCAACACCCTCTTTTACAATGAGCAGTTCTTC.

This chain links TRBV3-1 (or the pseudogene TRBV3-2) with TRBJ1-2; D ambiguous. Trimming took off 4 bases at V and 5 bases at J, with 11 bases between the two ends. CDR3 size: 13 residues. CDR1 and CDR2 (germline): LGHDT, YNNKEL (reference sequence). CDR3 in DNA: TGTGCCAGCAGCCTGCGTGAGATTTATGGCTACACCTTC. This gives the protein CASSLREIYGYTF.